The TCR beta chain described here comes from a study of blood T cell repertoires in COVID-19. Across the whole study: The United States, Italy and Spain were the sources of the acute and convalescent COVID-19 samples. The cDNA or gDNA used as material had been derived from T cells, B-cell-depleted T cells, or PBMCs.

Trimming shortened V by 4 bases and J by 3 bases, and 4 bases separated the two germline ends. Germline values: CDR1 SGHDT, CDR2 YYEEEE. This CDR3 spans 11 amino acids. Original handling: Nucleated cell counts were estimated from reference gene primer amplification. Using immunoSEQ multiplex PCR, the repertoire was profiled, and TCRdb retains in-frame clones only, with some absent. V and J calls and clone size are copied from that table; D and trimming were computed from the DNA. The sample holds 390,000 or so clones, 90% seen once. This receptor was identified in a man younger than 35 with active or convalescent COVID-19. The J gene is TRBJ1-2, the V gene TRBV5-6; D gene unclear. Sequencing was carried out using peripheral blood. The CDR3 region is CASSRDYGYTF. CDR3 sequence (DNA): TGTGCCAGCAGCCGGGACTATGGCTACACCTTC.